The 13 T cell receptor beta chains below all came from one sample that was sequenced in a study of cytomegalovirus exposure and HLA in healthy donors. TCRdb's copy holds only in-frame clones and misses some; the assay was immunoSEQ multiplex PCR. The top ten hold about 15% of the sample, which has some 59,000 clones, 75% to 90% seen once. The sequenced sample was PBMCs. These receptors were obtained from a woman aged 18-29 years in good health and CMV-seronegative.

This clone was seen only once. The chain uses TRBV28 and TRBJ2-3; possible D gene TRBD1, 6 bases. Trimming pared 5 bases from V and 1 base from J, leaving 13 bases between. There are 15 residues in the CDR3. Germline V gene sequence: CDR1 MDHEN, CDR2 SYDVKM. The CDR3 spells CASSLPEGGTDTQYF. The CDR3 coding sequence is TGTGCCAGCAGTCTCCCAGAGGGGGGCACAGATACGCAGTATTTT.

The chain is built from TRBV15 and TRBJ2-4, with TRBD2 matching over 7 bases. The V segment lost 4 bases and the J segment 1 base; nucleotides outside the gene matches: 7. The CDR3 has 16 residues. Per the germline V gene, CDR1 is LNHNV and CDR2 is YYDKDF (reference sequence). CDR3 DNA sequence: TGTGCCACCAGCAATCTCGGGGGAGGGGCCAAAAACATTCAGTACTTC. This encodes CATSNLGGGAKNIQYF.

This clone was picked up a small number of times. CDR3 loop: CSVEARRRAVNEKLFF. DNA of the CDR3: TGCAGCGTTGAAGCCCGGAGGAGGGCCGTCAATGAAAAACTGTTTTTT. This sequence joins TRBV29-1 and TRBJ1-4, with unresolved D. CDR3 length equals 16 residues. Trimming took 1 base from V and 5 from J, leaving 17 bases between them. Looked up from germline, CDR1 is SQVTM and CDR2 is ANQGSEA.

As to this clone: One junction end does not reproduce the germline sequence, and a read error may be involved. This CDR3 is also generated by other DNA sequences in the sample. This chain links TRBV2 with TRBJ1-2; D is unresolved. CDR1 is SNHLY and CDR2 is FYNNEI in the germline V gene. This CDR3 is built from 12 residues. In DNA form, the CDR3 reads TGTGCTAGCAGTGAAGCGCGTAATGGCTACACCTTC. It specifies CASSEARNGYTF.

V and J are TRBV7-2 and TRBJ2-3; possible D gene TRBD2, 5 bases. Germline-derived CDR1 and CDR2 are SGHTA and FQGNSA. The CDR3 extends over 15 amino acids. V was cut by 3 bases and J by 6 bases, with 16 bases left in between. The CDR3 loop reads CASSFREPGWDTQYF. The DNA of the CDR3 is TGTGCCAGCAGCTTCAGAGAACCGGGGTGGGATACGCAGTATTTT.

This clone turned up a few times. This rearrangement joins TRBV19 to TRBJ2-5; D ambiguous. The V gene's germline CDR1 is LNHDA and CDR2 SQIVND (reference sequence). V shed 5 bases and J shed 4 bases, with 11 bases lying between them. This CDR3 spans 13 amino acids. CDR3 DNA sequence: TGTGCCAGTAGTCGAGGTATGAGAGAGACCCAGTACTTC. It translates to CASSRGMRETQYF.

CDR3 sequence reads: CASSKGLAPNTGELFF. CDR3 nucleotides: TGTGCCAGCAGCAAAGGACTAGCTCCGAACACCGGGGAGCTGTTTTTT. The chain recombines TRBV21-1 with TRBJ2-2; TRBD2 reflects the table's D call only, with no check against the DNA. TRBV21-1 is a known pseudogene. The CDR3 sequence is 16 residues long.

In its sample, this clone was seen once. The V call is TRBV4-3, the J call TRBJ2-3; D uncertain. Germline CDR1 reads LGHNA; CDR2 reads YSLEER. This CDR3 has 15 amino acids. Trimming removed 0 bases from V and 2 bases from J, with 9 bases in between. DNA of the CDR3: TGCGCCAGCAGCCAAGACCCAGGCTACACAGATACGCAGTATTTT. Its protein product is CASSQDPGYTDTQYF.

V usage is TRBV5-1 and J usage is TRBJ2-7; D is unresolved. The V end was cut by 0 bases, the J end by 5 bases, with 15 bases between. CDR1 and CDR2 from the germline V gene are SGHRS and YFSETQ. The CDR3 is 15 amino acids. The CDR3 sequence is CASSLVGSTYDEQYF. DNA for the CDR3: TGCGCCAGCAGCTTGGTCGGGTCTACTTACGACGAGCAGTACTTC.

In nucleotides, the CDR3 is TGCGCCAGCAGCCAGAACCGGGACAGGGGCTCTGGGGCCAACGTCCTGACTTTC. Amino acids: CASSQNRDRGSGANVLTF. V usage is TRBV4-1 and J usage is TRBJ2-6; the match to TRBD1 covers 10 bases. V gave up 3 bases and J gave up 0 bases; unmatched junction bases: 5. Germline-derived CDR1 and CDR2 are MGHRA and YSYEKL. This CDR3 spans 18 amino acids.

CDR3 nucleotide sequence: TGTGCCAGCAGTTTCGGCTCTGGGGCCAACGTCCTGACTTTC. Translation gives CASSFGSGANVLTF. The chain uses TRBV27 and TRBJ2-6; D call uncertain. This CDR3 is built from 14 residues. Germline CDR1 is MNHEY and CDR2 is SMNVEV (reference sequence). Trimming took 3 bases from V and 0 from J, leaving 3 bases between them.

J is TRBJ2-7 and V is TRBV7-8, with 12 nucleotides matching TRBD1. The CDR3 totals 15 residues. Germline CDR1 and CDR2: SGHVS and FQNEAQ. V shed 3 bases and J 2 bases; nucleotides not matched to a gene: 2. In DNA form, the CDR3 reads TGTGCCAGCAGCTTGGGGACAGGGGGCGCCTACGAGCAGTACTTC. This encodes CASSLGTGGAYEQYF.

The chain joins TRBV10-2 to TRBJ2-7, with 7 bases aligning to TRBD1. Looked up from germline, CDR1 is WSHSY and CDR2 is SAAADI. The CDR3 has 14 residues. Unmatched junction bases numbered 4, after V lost 5 bases and J lost 0 bases. The CDR3 here is CASSLDRSSYEQYF. The CDR3 nucleotides are TGCGCCAGCAGTTTGGACAGGAGCTCCTACGAGCAGTACTTC.